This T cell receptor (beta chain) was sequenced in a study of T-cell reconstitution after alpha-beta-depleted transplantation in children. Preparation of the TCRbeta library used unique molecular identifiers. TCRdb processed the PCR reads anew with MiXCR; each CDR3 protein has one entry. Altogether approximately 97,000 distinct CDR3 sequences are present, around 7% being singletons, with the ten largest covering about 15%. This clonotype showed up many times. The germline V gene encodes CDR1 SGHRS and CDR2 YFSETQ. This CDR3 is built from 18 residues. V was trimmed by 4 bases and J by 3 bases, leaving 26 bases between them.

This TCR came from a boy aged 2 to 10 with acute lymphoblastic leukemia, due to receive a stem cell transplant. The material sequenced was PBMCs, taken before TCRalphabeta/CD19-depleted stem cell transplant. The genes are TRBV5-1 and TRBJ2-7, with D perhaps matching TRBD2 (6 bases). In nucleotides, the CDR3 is TGCGCCAGCAGCCCAAAGAGGTCCATACGGGAGCCCAACTACGAGCAGTACTTC. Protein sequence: CASSPKRSIREPNYEQYF.